Described below is a single TCR beta chain sequence and its context. Its antigen remains unknown. This specimen comes from a study of shared clonotypes between healthy human individuals. About the research overall: Per-donor plates numbered three CD4 naive, three CD4 memory, two CD8 naive and one CD8 memory.

Overall study results and limits: Memory subsets had estimated richness that was generally smaller than that of naive subsets. Rarefaction demonstrated incomplete sorted-subset sequencing despite large depth.

This CDR3 has 13 amino acids. V was pared by 2 bases and J by 6 bases, with 11 bases between. Germline V gene data show CDR1 as SGHRS and CDR2 as YFSETQ. Execution of the assay was at deep level. The table came from immunoSEQ multiplex PCR; TCRdb's copy has only in-frame clones and leaves some out. This repertoire shows under 1,100,000 clones, around 74% found once; its top ten account for 1.2% to 1.5%. The TCR sequence derives from a man aged 18 to 30 in good health. The chain is built from TRBV5-1 and TRBJ1-1; D might be TRBD1 (5 bases). The sequenced sample consisted of memory CD4+ T cells sorted from blood. The sample's subset: CD45RA-negative fraction. In nucleotides, the CDR3 is TGCGCCAGCAGCTTAGAAGGGACCGCTGAAGCTTTCTTT. Its translation: CASSLEGTAEAFF. The complete variable domain, with remaining parts taken from reference TRBV5-1 and TRBJ1-1, reads KAGVTQTPRYLIKTRGQQVTLSCSPISGHRSVSWYQQTPGQGLQFLFEYFSETQRNKGNFPGRFSGRQFSNSRSEMNVSTLELGDSALYLCASSLEGTAEAFFGQGTRLTVV.